These 13 T cell receptor beta chains were sequenced from one sample in a study of T cell changes during pregnancy in multiple sclerosis (dated by TCRdb to about 2019). Libraries were built with the immunoSEQ multiplex PCR assay. Drawn from immuneACCESS, this table holds only the in-frame rearrangements with V and J called that TCRdb kept. Clones are partly lost; checked studies trace under half to an unresolved V gene and leave the rest unexplained. This sample holds some 70,000 clones; 85% to 95% were observed only once. The top ten hold around 3.3% of the sample. This material consisted of CD8+ T cells from peripheral blood mononuclear cells, taken in the third trimester of pregnancy. These receptors were obtained from a female donor in good health, enrolled as a control in a pregnancy study.

The chain combines TRBV5-1 with TRBJ1-1; the D gene is possibly TRBD1 (5 bases). The ends were cut back, 0 bases at V and 1 base at J, with 7 bases in the middle. This CDR3 spans 14 amino acids. Per germline, CDR1 SGHRS and CDR2 YFSETQ. CDR3 sequence reads: CASSLVGGNTEAFF. As DNA, the CDR3 is TGCGCCAGCAGCTTGGTCGGGGGGAACACTGAAGCTTTCTTT.

V is TRBV9 and J is TRBJ1-2; D is perhaps TRBD1 (6 bases). V dropped 0 bases and J dropped 2 bases, with 20 bases sitting between them. The germline gives CDR1 SGDLS, CDR2 YYNGEE. The CDR3 spans 18 residues. This CDR3 reads CASSVATGSSEGNYGYTF. CDR3 nucleotides: TGTGCCAGCAGCGTAGCTACAGGGTCGTCTGAGGGGAACTATGGCTACACCTTC.

The sample holds one count of this clone. V and J are TRBV5-1 and TRBJ2-1, with TRBD2 matching over 8 bases. Germline V CDR1 and CDR2: SGHRS, YFSETQ. The CDR3 runs to 16 residues. V was pared by 0 bases and J by 3 bases, with 5 bases of the junction left unmatched. The CDR3 is CASSLAGGGIYNEQFF. The DNA of the CDR3 is TGCGCCAGCAGCTTGGCCGGCGGGGGGATCTACAATGAGCAGTTCTTC. The whole variable domain, remainder taken from reference TRBV5-1 and TRBJ2-1, is KAGVTQTPRYLIKTRGQQVTLSCSPISGHRSVSWYQQTPGQGLQFLFEYFSETQRNKGNFPGRFSGRQFSNSRSEMNVSTLELGDSALYLCASSLAGGGIYNEQFFGPGTRLTVL.

V is TRBV19 and J is TRBJ1-1, with D unresolved. The CDR3 has 13 amino acids. CDR1 LNHDA and CDR2 SQIVND come from the germline V gene (reference sequence). Trimming removed 3 bases at V and 8 bases at J, with 13 bases between. CDR3 DNA: TGTGCCAGTAGTATGCGGTCGACCGTCGAAGCTTTCTTT. Protein: CASSMRSTVEAFF.

V is TRBV5-6 and J is TRBJ2-1; D is unclear. The CDR3 sequence is 14 residues long. Germline values: CDR1 SGHDT, CDR2 YYEEEE. V lost 4 bases to trimming and J lost 3 bases, with 11 bases between them. The CDR3 sequence: CASSTAKSYNEQFF. The CDR3 nucleotides read TGTGCCAGCAGCACAGCTAAGAGCTACAATGAGCAGTTCTTC.

This chain connects TRBV5-1 to TRBJ2-3; 11 bases match TRBD2. The V and J ends lost 4 bases and 4 bases, in that order; junction bases with no gene match: 5. Germline V lookup: CDR1 SGHRS, CDR2 YFSETQ. The CDR3 runs to 15 residues. The CDR3 DNA reads as TGCGCCAGCAGCCCAGGGACTAGCGGCTCAGATACGCAGTATTTT. This codes for CASSPGTSGSDTQYF.

The rearrangement links TRBV4-3 to TRBJ1-2; tentatively, D is TRBD1 (6 bases). Germline assignment: CDR1 LGHNA and CDR2 YSLEER. This CDR3 comprises 15 residues. V dropped 0 bases and J dropped 0 bases, with 8 bases sitting between them. CDR3 nucleotides: TGCGCCAGCAGCCAAGAACAGGGAGCTAACTATGGCTACACCTTC. This codes for CASSQEQGANYGYTF.

The chain uses TRBV27 and TRBJ1-6; 7 nucleotides match TRBD1. This CDR3 region has 14 residues. CDR1 and CDR2 from the germline V gene are MNHEY and SMNVEV (reference sequence). The trim removed 5 bases at V and 12 bases at J, leaving 10 bases unmatched. CDR3 DNA: TGTGCCAGCAGTCCCGGGACAGCGGGAGGACCCCTCCACTTT. Protein product: CASSPGTAGGPLHF.

The chain uses TRBV15 and TRBJ2-5, with 7 bases identical to TRBD1. J gave up 5 bases and V 2 bases, and 11 bases lay outside the gene matches. The germline V gene has CDR1 LNHNV and CDR2 YYDKDF (reference sequence). The CDR3 extends over 16 amino acids. CDR3 loop: CATSRSRQGPLETQYF. DNA for the CDR3: TGTGCCACCAGCAGAAGCCGACAGGGACCGTTGGAGACCCAGTACTTC.

The chain carries TRBV7-9 and TRBJ2-1; D is ambiguous. Trimming cost V 3 bases and J 4 bases, with 13 bases left between them. Germline V gene sequence: CDR1 SEHNR, CDR2 FQNEAQ (reference sequence). The CDR3 loop spans 15 amino acids. The CDR3 nucleotides read TGTGCCAGCAGCTTTCTCTTGCGTCCGTACAATGAGCAGTTCTTC. Residues: CASSFLLRPYNEQFF.

The rearrangement uses TRBV4-1 and TRBJ1-2; maybe TRBD1 (5 bases). Per the germline V gene, CDR1 is MGHRA and CDR2 is YSYEKL. The CDR3 has 16 amino acids. V shed 0 bases and J shed 2 bases, with 13 bases lying between them. CDR3 bases: TGCGCCAGCAGCCAAGAGTTGGGGGGTTCGAACTATGGCTACACCTTC. Protein sequence: CASSQELGGSNYGYTF.

This chain connects TRBV6-5 to TRBJ2-7; D not resolved. The CDR3 runs to 15 residues. Trimming took off 2 bases at V and 0 bases at J, with 11 bases between the two ends. Germline CDR1 and CDR2: MNHEY and SVGAGI. The CDR3 nucleotides are TGTGCCAGCAGTTACATTGGGCAAACCTCCTACGAGCAGTACTTC. This gives the protein CASSYIGQTSYEQYF.

The gene calls are TRBV5-4 and TRBJ2-7; 9 bases are a match to TRBD1. Germline V gene data show CDR1 as SGHNT and CDR2 as YYREEE (reference sequence). Unmatched junction bases numbered 5, after V lost 3 bases and J lost 1 base. The CDR3 is 15 residues long. CDR3 DNA: TGTGCCAGCAGCTGGAGACAGGGGGGTTCCTACGAGCAGTACTTC. Its translation: CASSWRQGGSYEQYF.